This TCR beta chain was recorded in a study of cytomegalovirus exposure and HLA in healthy donors. General observations from the study: Overall, approximately 150 TCR beta chains were annotated as cytomegalovirus-associated.

Trimming removed 2 bases at V and 5 bases at J, with 18 bases between. Germline V gives CDR1 SGHTA, CDR2 FQGNSA. CDR3 size: 16 residues. TCRdb's copy holds only in-frame clones and misses some; the assay was immunoSEQ multiplex PCR. The sample has about 130,000 clones; about 80% are singletons. Concerning this clone itself: Its antigen remains unknown.

This TCR derives from a man aged 25 to 45 in good health and CMV-seropositive. The specimen was PBMCs. The chain uses TRBV7-2 and TRBJ1-2; tentatively, D is TRBD1 (5 bases). The CDR3 region is CASSLPTGAAGYGYTF. DNA of the CDR3: TGTGCCAGCAGCTTACCGACTGGGGCCGCCGGGTATGGCTACACCTTC.